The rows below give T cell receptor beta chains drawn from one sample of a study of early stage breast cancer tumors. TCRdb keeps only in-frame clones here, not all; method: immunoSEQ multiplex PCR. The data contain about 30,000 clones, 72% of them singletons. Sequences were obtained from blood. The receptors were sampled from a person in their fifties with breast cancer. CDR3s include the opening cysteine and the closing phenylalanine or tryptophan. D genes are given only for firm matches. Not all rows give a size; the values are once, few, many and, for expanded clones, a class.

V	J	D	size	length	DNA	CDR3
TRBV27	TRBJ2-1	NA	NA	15	TGTGCCAGCAGTTCCCTAGGGGCTAGCTACAATGAGCAGTTCTTC	CASSSLGASYNEQFF
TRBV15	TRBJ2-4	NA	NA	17	TGTGCCACCAGCAGAGAAGGGGGGCAGTTAGCCAAAAACATTCAGTACTTC	CATSREGGQLAKNIQYF
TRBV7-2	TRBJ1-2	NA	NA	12	TGTGCCAGCAGCTTGAGGACCTATGGCTACACCTTC	CASSLRTYGYTF
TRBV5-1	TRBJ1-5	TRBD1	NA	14	TGCGCCAGCAGAGTAACAGGGGGCAGCCAGCCCCAGCATTTT	CASRVTGGSQPQHF
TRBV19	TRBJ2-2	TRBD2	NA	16	TGTGCCAGTAGTCCTAGCGGGAGCGGGCGGGGCGGGGAGCTGTTTTTT	CASSPSGSGRGGELFF
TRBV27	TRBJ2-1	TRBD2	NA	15	TGTGCCAGCAGTTTATCGGCGGGAGGGTTAAATGAGCAGTTCTTC	CASSLSAGGLNEQFF
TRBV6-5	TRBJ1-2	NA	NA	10	TGTGCCAGCAGTGACTATGGCTACACCTTC	CASSDYGYTF
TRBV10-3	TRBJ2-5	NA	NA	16	TGTGCCATCAGTGAGTCGTCAGGGGCCGGCCAAGAGACCCAGTACTTC	CAISESSGAGQETQYF
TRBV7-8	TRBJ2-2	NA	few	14	TGTGCCAGCAGCTACTATAGGGACACCGGGGAGCTGTTTTTT	CASSYYRDTGELFF
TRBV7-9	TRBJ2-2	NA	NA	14	TGTGCCAGCAGCTTACAGGGGTTGACCGGGGAGCTGTTTTTT	CASSLQGLTGELFF
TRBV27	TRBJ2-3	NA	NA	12	TGTGCCAGCAAGTCACAGGGCGGTACGCAGTATTTT	CASKSQGGTQYF
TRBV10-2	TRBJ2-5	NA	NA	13	TGCGCCAGCAGTGAGGAGGCGTCGAGGACCCAGTACTTC	CASSEEASRTQYF
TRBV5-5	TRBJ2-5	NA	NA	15	TGTGCCAGCAGCGCCGGGACACCCGCTTGGGAGACCCAGTACTTC	CASSAGTPAWETQYF
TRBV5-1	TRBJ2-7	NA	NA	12	TGCGCCAGTTACAGGACCTCCTACGAGCAGTACTTC	CASYRTSYEQYF
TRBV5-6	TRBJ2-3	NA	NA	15	TGTGCCAGCAGCCCCCGGTCACGCCAGACAGATACGCAGTATTTT	CASSPRSRQTDTQYF
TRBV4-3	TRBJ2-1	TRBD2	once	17	TGCGCCAGCAGCCAAGAATTCGCTAGCGGACGTTACAATGAGCAGTTCTTC	CASSQEFASGRYNEQFF
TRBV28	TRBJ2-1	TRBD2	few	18	TGTGCCAGCAAGGGGACTAGCGGGAGGGGAATTTCGTACAATGAGCAGTTCTTC	CASKGTSGRGISYNEQFF
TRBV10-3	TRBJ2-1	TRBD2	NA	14	TGTGCCATCAGCGGGACTAGCCAAAGCAATGAGCAGTTCTTC	CAISGTSQSNEQFF
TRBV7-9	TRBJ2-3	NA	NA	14	TGTGCCAGCAGCGTAGGCGCCTACACAGATACGCAGTATTTT	CASSVGAYTDTQYF
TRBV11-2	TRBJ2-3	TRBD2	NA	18	TGTGCCAGCAGCTTAGCGGGACTAGCGGGAGGGAACACAGATACGCAGTATTTT	CASSLAGLAGGNTDTQYF
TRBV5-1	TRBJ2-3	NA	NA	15	TGCGCCAGCAGCTTGGAGGCAGTAAGCACAGATACGCAGTATTTT	CASSLEAVSTDTQYF
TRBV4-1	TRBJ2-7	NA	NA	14	TGCGCCAGCAGCCAAGATAAACTAACTGGAGAGCAGTACTTC	CASSQDKLTGEQYF
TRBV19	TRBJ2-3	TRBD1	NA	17	TGTGCCAGTAGCAGCAAAGGGGGCTCGATCCGCACAGATACGCAGTATTTT	CASSSKGGSIRTDTQYF
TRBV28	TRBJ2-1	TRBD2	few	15	TGTGCCAGCACCCCGACTAGCGGGAGCCACAATGAGCAGTTCTTC	CASTPTSGSHNEQFF
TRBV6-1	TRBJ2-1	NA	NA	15	TGTGCCAGCAGTTGGGACTCGAGCTCCTACAATGAGCAGTTCTTC	CASSWDSSSYNEQFF
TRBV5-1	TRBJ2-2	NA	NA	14	TGCGCCAGCAGCTTCCTCGGGGGCTCCGGGGAGCTGTTTTTT	CASSFLGGSGELFF
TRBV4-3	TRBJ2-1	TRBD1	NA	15	TGCGCCAGCAGCCAGCAGGGGGTTTCCTACAATGAGCAGTTCTTC	CASSQQGVSYNEQFF
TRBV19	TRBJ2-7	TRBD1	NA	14	TGTGCCAGTAGTATAGTTTCAGGGGGCAACGAGCAGTACTTC	CASSIVSGGNEQYF
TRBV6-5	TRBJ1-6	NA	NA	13	TGTGCCAGCAGTTTTACCACAGGGACACCCCTCCACTTT	CASSFTTGTPLHF
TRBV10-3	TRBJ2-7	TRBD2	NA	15	TGTGCCATCAGTGAATTAACTAGCGGGAAGAGCGAGCAGTACTTC	CAISELTSGKSEQYF
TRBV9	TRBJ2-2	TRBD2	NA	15	TGTGCCAGCAGCCCAGGACTAGCGGACACCGGGGAGCTGTTTTTT	CASSPGLADTGELFF
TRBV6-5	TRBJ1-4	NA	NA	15	TGTGCCAGCAGTACCTCGTTGGCAACTAATGAAAAACTGTTTTTT	CASSTSLATNEKLFF
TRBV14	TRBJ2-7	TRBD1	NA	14	TGTGCCAGCAGCCAACGAAGGGGGCTACAAGAGCAGTACTTC	CASSQRRGLQEQYF
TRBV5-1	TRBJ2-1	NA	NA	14	TGCGCCAGCAGCTTGGGAATCCACAAATCTGGGGCGTTCTTC	CASSLGIHKSGAFF
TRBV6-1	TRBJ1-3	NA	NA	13	TGTGCCAGCCGAGTTGGCTCTGGAAACACCATATATTTT	CASRVGSGNTIYF
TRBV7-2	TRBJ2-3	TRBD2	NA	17	TGTGCCAGCAGCACTGTTCGGGGGGGTATAGCGACAGATACGCAGTATTTT	CASSTVRGGIATDTQYF
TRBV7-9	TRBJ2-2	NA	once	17	TGTGCCAGCAGCCCGGGGGTAGGGCAGAGGAACACCGGGGAGCTGTTTTTT	CASSPGVGQRNTGELFF
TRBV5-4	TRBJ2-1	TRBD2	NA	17	TGTGCCAGCAGCCCCGCCGGAACTAGCGGGACCTACAATGAGCAGTTCTTC	CASSPAGTSGTYNEQFF
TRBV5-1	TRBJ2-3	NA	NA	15	TGCGCCAGCAGCTTGGACAATGGGGCCAGAGATACGCAGTATTTT	CASSLDNGARDTQYF
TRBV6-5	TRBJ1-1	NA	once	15	TGTGCCAGCAGCCCCGGGGAGGCTGGTCCGGGTATAGCTTTCTTT	CASSPGEAGPGIAFF
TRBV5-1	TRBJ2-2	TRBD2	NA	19	TGCGCCAGCAGCTCCACCGGGACTAGCGGGAGACGGAACACCGGGGAGCTGTTTTTT	CASSSTGTSGRRNTGELFF
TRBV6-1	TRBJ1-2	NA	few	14	TGTGCCAGCGACAGGAGGGGGGAGGGCTATGGCTACACCTTC	CASDRRGEGYGYTF
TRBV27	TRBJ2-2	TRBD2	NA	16	TGTGCCAGCAGTTATACTAGCGGGGAGAACACCGGGGAGCTGTTTTTT	CASSYTSGENTGELFF
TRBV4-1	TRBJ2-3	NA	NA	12	TGCGCCAGCAGCCAAGGGCGAGATACGCAGTATTTT	CASSQGRDTQYF
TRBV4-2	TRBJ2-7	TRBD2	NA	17	TGTGCCAGCAGCCAAGATCGGGGTAGCGGGACGTCTTACGAGCAGTACTTC	CASSQDRGSGTSYEQYF
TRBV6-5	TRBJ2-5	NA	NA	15	TGTGCCAGCAGTTACAGGTGGGAGGCCGGGGAGACCCAGTACTTC	CASSYRWEAGETQYF
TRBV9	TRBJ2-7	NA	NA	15	TGTGCCAGCAGCGCCAACGGGGATAGCTCCTACGAGCAGTACTTC	CASSANGDSSYEQYF
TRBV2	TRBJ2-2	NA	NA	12	TGTGCCAGCAGTATGACTAGTGGGGAGCTGTTTTTT	CASSMTSGELFF
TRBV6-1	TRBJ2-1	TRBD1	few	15	TGTGCCTGCGAGACCGGGACAGCTGTCAGAAATGAGCAGTTCTTC	CACETGTAVRNEQFF
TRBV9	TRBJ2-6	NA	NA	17	TGTGCCAGCAGTCGATCAGACGGGGACGCTGGGGCCAACGTCCTGACTTTC	CASSRSDGDAGANVLTF
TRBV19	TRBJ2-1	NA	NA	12	TGTGCCAGTCGCGGGACAAACAATGAGCAGTTCTTC	CASRGTNNEQFF
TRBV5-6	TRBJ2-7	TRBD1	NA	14	TGTGCCAGCAGCTTGGGGGGGACAGGGAGCGAGCAGTACTTC	CASSLGGTGSEQYF
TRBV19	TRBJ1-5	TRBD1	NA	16	TGTGCCAGTAGTATAGATTGGGACAGGGGCAATCAGCCCCAGCATTTT	CASSIDWDRGNQPQHF